Sequencing of this T cell receptor (beta chain) was carried out in a study of T cell responses to AZD1222 COVID-19 vaccine (dated by TCRdb to about 2021). Regarding the complete study: A total of 233 trial participants underwent TCR sequencing, of whom 207 had received two doses of AZD1222 and 26 had received two doses of the MenACWY control vaccine. Trial participants were enrolled by age into subgroups of 18-55, 56-69 and 70-plus years, and roughly 160, 29 and 62 TCR-sequenced participants, respectively, were included in these subgroups.

What this sample's time point label stands for: about 28 days (+/-7) after the second vaccine dose. Because spike-specific TCR depth and breadth did not differ between the two schedules, AZD1222 recipients who got a second dose at roughly 4 weeks were pooled with those who got a second dose at roughly 12 weeks. Vaccinee samples came from UK trials COV001 and COV002, including a single-blind randomized controlled phase 2/3 trial of AZD1222 (ChAdOx1 nCoV-19) in healthy adults. For TCRbeta chain sequencing, PBMC samples were collected from trial participants at day 0 and at day 28 after the second dose. The study at large found these results: Conclusions about previously exposed vaccinees were limited because only five to seven AZD1222 recipients were SARS-CoV-2 seropositive at baseline. A significant rise in spike-specific TCR breadth and depth was observed after two AZD1222 doses relative to day 0 and relative to MenACWY recipients. The 56-69-year group was small, and its depth increase did not reach significance, likely because of low power. Most participants were white British and females outnumbered males, and the authors suggested that clonal diversity may have been underestimated. CD4 TCRs associated with the vaccine covered the entire spike protein, and the dominant responses were in regions 160-218 and 743-854. Reportedly, close to half of the unique spike-specific TCRs recognized epitopes lying outside the regions that are mutated in the B.1.351 and B.1.1.7 variants. Because no day 14 peak-response samples were available, the repertoires could be characterized only after the peak T cell response.

For this clone: Its antigen is currently not known. Qualities for individual bases were not recorded, and no much larger clone is one base off.

The CDR3 regions of human TCRbeta chains were subjected to immunosequencing. The source study handled its data this way. TCRs in the repertoires were matched against a reference library of SARS-CoV-2-specific TCRs that had been generated with the MIRA antigen-specificity platform. Breadth was defined as the fraction of unique TCRs that were SARS-CoV-2-associated. Depth was defined as the fraction of total T cells that were SARS-CoV-2-associated. Using the MIRA data, each spike-specific TCR was mapped to the spike region that the TCR reacts to and placed in a CD4 or CD8 class. Log10-transformed breadth and depth values were compared by one-way ANOVA with Sidak's multiple comparisons tests. As stored in TCRdb, this immuneACCESS dataset retains in-frame rearrangements with V and J assigned. A fraction of the clones does not appear; measured against another copy, unresolved V genes explain less than half of the discrepancy, and the remainder lacks a known reason. V, J and clone size are taken as reported in that table, and D and trimming were inferred from the DNA itself. This sample holds some 67,000 clones; 83% were observed only once. The ten biggest clones cover roughly 6% of the sample.

CDR1 LNHDA and CDR2 SQIVND were looked up in the germline V gene (reference sequence). Germline trimming: 5 bases from V, 5 bases from J; junction bases outside gene matches: 5. The CDR3 holds 13 amino acids from the cysteine to the phenylalanine. The CDR3 DNA has 39 bases and is translated from base 1. This receptor was identified in an adult who received the AZD1222 COVID-19 vaccine. Here the chain combines TRBV19 and TRBJ1-1, with TRBD1 identical over 7 junction bases. The sequencing used peripheral blood, collected 28 days after the second AZD1222 dose. The sequenced DNA: TGTGCCAGTAGTGCGACAGGGCGGACTGAAGCTTTCTTT. Translated, it gives CASSATGRTEAFF.